Listed here are 25 T cell receptor beta chains from one sample, sequenced in a study of blood T cells in healthy people across ages. Together with a sample-barcoded 5' primer, a J-beta primer mix was included in a second PCR lasting 7 to 11 cycles. One entry per CDR3 protein results from TCRdb running MiXCR on the 5' RACE reads. The data contain 700,000 to 1,000,000 distinct CDR3 sequences, around 42% of them seen just once; the ten biggest clones take up about a fifth. Sequenced sample: blood. These receptors all stem from a man aged 55 to 70 in good health.

This clonotype was seen just once. The CDR3 DNA reads TGTGCCATCAGTGAGTCGACGGGTGGAGGAGAGACCCAGTTCTTC. It yields the protein CAISESTGGGETQFF. The V gene is TRBV10-3, the J gene TRBJ2-5, with D possibly TRBD2 on 5 matching bases. The DNA end is more similar to TRBJ2-1, so the J call may be wrong. This CDR3 is 15 amino acids long. CDR1 and CDR2 from the germline V gene are ENHRY and SYGVKD.

The chain carries TRBV3-1 and TRBJ2-5, with a possible D match to TRBD1 (6 bases). Trimming cost V 6 bases and J 3 bases, with 14 bases left between them. CDR3 length equals 14 residues. The germline V gene encodes CDR1 LGHDT and CDR2 YNNKEL (reference sequence). CDR3 DNA: TGTGCCAGCAGAAAACAGGGTCCCAAAGAGACCCAGTACTTC. It codes for CASRKQGPKETQYF.

DNA of the CDR3: TGTGCCAGCAGGGAGTTAGCCTTAAACTCCTACGAGCAGTACTTC. It is translated as CASRELALNSYEQYF. V gene TRBV11-3 combines with J gene TRBJ2-7, with D hard to call. The V gene's germline CDR1 is SGHNT and CDR2 YENEEA. Trimming removed 6 bases at V and 0 bases at J, with 15 bases between. The CDR3 totals 15 residues.

V is TRBV4-3 and J is TRBJ2-7; TRBD2 might be the D (6 bases). The assigned J gene may be wrong: the sequence end matches TRBJ2-5 better. Germline V lookup: CDR1 LGHNA, CDR2 YSLEER. The CDR3 sequence is 15 residues long. The chain's CDR3 is CASSQGSLALETQYF. Here the CDR3 DNA reads TGCGCCAGCAGCCAAGGGTCTCTAGCGTTGGAGACCCAGTACTTC.

This clonotype was seen a handful of times. The CDR3 coding sequence is TGTGCCAGCAGCCCGTCCGGGACAGGGGTCCCCAATCAGCCCCAGCATTTT. Protein sequence: CASSPSGTGVPNQPQHF. The V call is TRBV7-3, the J call TRBJ1-5; TRBD1 aligns across 10 bases. The V gene's germline CDR1 is SGHTA and CDR2 FQGTGA. Trimming at V came to 5 bases and at J to 3 bases, leaving 10 bases not matched to a gene. The CDR3 is 17 amino acids.

In its sample, this clonotype was seen many times. V usage is TRBV27 and J usage is TRBJ2-7; D possibly corresponds to TRBD1 (5 bases). Looked up from germline, CDR1 is MNHEY and CDR2 is SMNVEV (reference sequence). Deletions cut 2 bases from V and 4 bases from J, with 15 bases between. The CDR3 is 15 residues long. The CDR3 DNA reads TGTGCCAGCAGTTTAAGGGGCTCTTTCGAATACGAGCAGTACTTC. Its protein product is CASSLRGSFEYEQYF.

The rearrangement uses TRBV7-2 and TRBJ2-3; no firm D call. The CDR3 runs to 12 residues. Trimming left V 4 bases short and J 6 bases short, with 8 bases between. From germline, CDR1 is SGHTA and CDR2 FQGNSA. The CDR3 loop reads CASSYQSDTQYF. CDR3 coding DNA: TGTGCCAGCAGCTATCAATCCGATACGCAGTATTTT. Drawing the rest from reference TRBV7-2 and TRBJ2-3, the complete variable domain is GAGVSQSPSNKVTEKGKDVELRCDPISGHTALYWYRQSLGQGLEFLIYFQGNSAPDKSGLPSDRFSAERTGGSVSTLTIQRTQQEDSAVYLCASSYQSDTQYFGPGTRLTVL.

This chain links TRBV6-5 with TRBJ1-6; 7 bases fit TRBD1. This CDR3 comprises 15 residues. V dropped 2 bases and J dropped 9; count of bases not matched to a gene: 7. Germline V gene sequence: CDR1 MNHEY, CDR2 SVGAGI. Here the CDR3 DNA reads TGTGCCAGCAGTTACCGCGCACAGGGGACTTCACCCCTCCACTTT. This codes for CASSYRAQGTSPLHF.

A word on this clonotype: A much larger clonotype is one base distant, so this may be a read error. This chain links TRBV29-1 with TRBJ2-5; TRBD1 matches 11 bases. Trimming removed 7 bases from V and 13 bases from J; junction bases left unmatched: 8. The CDR3 length is 11 residues. The germline gives CDR1 SQVTM, CDR2 ANQGSEA. CDR3 sequence reads: CSAEDRGRWYF. The CDR3 DNA is TGCAGCGCAGAGGACAGGGGGCGATGGTACTTC.

The rearrangement uses TRBV7-9 and TRBJ1-2, with D possibly being TRBD1 (5 bases). The germline V and J ends were trimmed by 4 bases and 6 bases, with 9 bases remaining between them. CDR3 length equals 12 residues. Germline lookup yields CDR1 SEHNR and CDR2 FQNEAQ (reference sequence). CDR3 DNA: TGTGCCAGCAGCTGGGGCCTCGATGGCTACACCTTC. This translates into CASSWGLDGYTF.

Comments on this clonotype: A much larger clone lies a single base off, so this may be a read error. CDR3 region: CASSLDRGTAKNIRYF. CDR3 nucleotide sequence: TGTGCCAGCAGCTTAGACAGGGGCACGGCCAAAAACATTCGGTACTTC. The chain joins TRBV7-2 to TRBJ2-4, with 7 positions matching TRBD1. Germline-derived CDR1 and CDR2 are SGHTA and FQGNSA. The CDR3 has 16 amino acids.

To note about this clonotype: A much bigger clone sits one base away, suggesting this may be a read error. The chain couples TRBV27 to TRBJ2-1; TRBD1 might be the D (6 bases). The CDR3 contains 13 residues. CDR1 is MNHEY and CDR2 is SMNVEV in the germline V gene (reference sequence). Trimming stripped 5 bases from V and 10 bases from J, with 15 bases between. The DNA for the CDR3 is TGTGCCAGCAGTACACAGGGACACTACGAGCAGTTCTTC. It specifies CASSTQGHYEQFF.

The V call is TRBV30, the J call TRBJ2-4; D unresolved. The J call may be incorrect, as the DNA end agrees better with TRBJ2-7. In germline, CDR1 is GTSNPN, CDR2 SVGIG (reference sequence). The CDR3 is 12 amino acids. Here the CDR3 reads CAWGSRVDEQYF. Written as DNA, the CDR3 is TGTGCCTGGGGATCAAGGGTAGACGAGCAGTACTTC.

A few counts support this clonotype. A much larger clone differs from this one at a single base, so this may be a read error. Here the CDR3 reads CTSILASVTGANVLTF. CDR3 sequence (DNA): TGTACCAGCATTCTCGCTTCGGTAACTGGGGCCAACGTCCTGACTTTC. The chain has TRBV6-6 and TRBJ2-6; no reliable D call. This CDR3 comprises 16 residues. Germline V CDR1 and CDR2: MNHNY, SVGAGI (reference sequence).

As DNA, the CDR3 is TGTGCCACCAGCAGAGGGTTTAGCGGGGGGTCTGAGCAGTTCTTC. Its translation is CATSRGFSGGSEQFF. This chain links TRBV15 with TRBJ2-1; 10 bases line up with TRBD2. This CDR3 has 15 amino acids. Per germline, CDR1 LNHNV and CDR2 YYDKDF (reference sequence). V lost 1 base, J lost 9 bases, and 6 bases stayed unmatched. The complete variable domain, with remaining parts taken from reference TRBV15 and TRBJ2-1, reads DAMVIQNPRYQVTQFGKPVTLSCSQTLNHNVMYWYQQKSSQAPKLLFHYYDKDFNNEADTPDNFQSRRPNTSFCFLDIRSPGLGDTAMYLCATSRGFSGGSEQFFGPGTRLTVL.

CDR3 nucleotide sequence: TGCAGTGCTGAGGTCGCTAGCGTAAATGAGCAGTACTTC. As protein: CSAEVASVNEQYF. The chain links TRBV20-1 to TRBJ2-5; perhaps TRBD2 as D (6 bases). The CDR3 is made up of 13 amino acids. The germline V gene has CDR1 DFQATT and CDR2 SNEGSKA (reference sequence). With 5 bases removed from V and 11 bases from J, the gap between germline ends came to 21 bases.

The J gene is TRBJ1-2, the V gene TRBV29-1; weak D call: TRBD1 (5 bases). Germline loops: CDR1 SQVTM, CDR2 ANQGSEA. The CDR3 runs 12 residues. The V end was cut by 7 bases, the J end by 6 bases, with 15 bases between. DNA for the CDR3: TGCAGCGCCAACGCAGTGGGGGATGGCTACACCTTC. It codes for CSANAVGDGYTF.

This clonotype has at least ten counts. The V and J genes are TRBV27 and TRBJ2-6; the D gene is possibly TRBD1 (6 bases). Germline CDR1 is MNHEY and CDR2 is SMNVEV (reference sequence). The CDR3 covers 18 residues. Deletions cut 0 bases from V and 0 bases from J, with 12 bases between. For the CDR3, the DNA is TGTGCCAGCAGTTTATCAAAGGACAGCTTCTCTGGGGCCAACGTCCTGACTTTC. This codes for CASSLSKDSFSGANVLTF.

The CDR3 loop reads CASSLSQLNNEQFF. CDR3 in DNA: TGTGCCAGCAGCTTATCACAGTTGAACAATGAGCAGTTCTTC. This rearrangement joins TRBV7-9 to TRBJ2-1; D is uncertain. The length of the CDR3 is 14 residues. Trimming cost V 2 bases and J 5 bases, with 10 bases left between them. Germline V gene sequence: CDR1 SEHNR, CDR2 FQNEAQ (reference sequence).

The CDR3 region has the DNA TGTGCCACCAGTGGGGGGGCGGCTCAGCCCCAGCATTTT. This codes for CATSGGAAQPQHF. V gene TRBV24-1 combines with J gene TRBJ1-5; tentative D call: TRBD1 (6 bases). V was trimmed by 5 bases and J by 6 bases, leaving 10 bases between them. The CDR3 is 13 amino acids. CDR1 KGHDR and CDR2 SFDVKD come from the germline V gene.

This clonotype was counted a few times. Here the CDR3 DNA reads TGTGCCTGGGACGAGGGACAGTACTATGGCTACACCTTC. It yields the protein CAWDEGQYYGYTF. The genes are TRBV30 and TRBJ1-2, with 7 bases lining up with TRBD1. Germline assignment: CDR1 GTSNPN and CDR2 SVGIG (reference sequence). The CDR3 totals 13 residues. V dropped 5 bases and J dropped 3; count of bases not matched to a gene: 6.

This clonotype was detected a few times. This chain connects TRBV14 to TRBJ1-1, with unresolved D. The CDR3 covers 11 residues. V was shortened by 5 bases and J by 4 bases, with 5 bases between the two germline ends. Germline V gene lookup returns CDR1 SGHDN and CDR2 FVKESK. The CDR3 reads CASSTSTEAFF. As DNA, the CDR3 is TGTGCCAGCAGCACCTCCACTGAAGCTTTCTTT.

This rearrangement joins TRBV20-1 to TRBJ1-2, with D possibly being TRBD1 (6 bases). The V end was cut by 6 bases, the J end by 8 bases, with 19 bases between. The CDR3 length is 13 residues. The germline gives CDR1 DFQATT, CDR2 SNEGSKA (reference sequence). This CDR3 is CSAKRQAPTGYTF. CDR3 DNA sequence: TGCAGTGCCAAAAGACAGGCTCCGACAGGCTACACCTTC.

The table lists this clonotype with a few counts. This chain links TRBV4-1 with TRBJ2-7; D remains ambiguous. Germline assignment: CDR1 MGHRA and CDR2 YSYEKL. The CDR3 contains 14 residues. Between the trimmed V and J ends, which lost 5 bases and 2 bases, there was a span of 13 bases. The CDR3 loop reads CASSVRVATYEQYF. In DNA, the CDR3 is TGCGCCAGCAGCGTAAGAGTCGCCACCTACGAGCAGTACTTC.

This clonotype was observed once. The V and J genes are TRBV7-9 and TRBJ1-2, with D perhaps TRBD1 (6 bases). Per germline, CDR1 SEHNR and CDR2 FQNEAQ (reference sequence). Trimming removed 3 bases from V and 4 bases from J, with 18 bases in between. CDR3 size: 16 residues. The CDR3 DNA follows: TGTGCCAGCAGCTTGGAATACAGGGAGATGCTCTATGGCTACACCTTC. Translating gives CASSLEYREMLYGYTF.